This entry lists 17 T cell receptor beta chains sequenced from one sample in a study of T-cell memory formation after mild COVID-19. TCRdb redid the calling of the 5' RACE reads with MiXCR, one entry per CDR3 protein. The sample includes around 200,000 distinct CDR3 sequences, roughly 10% seen only once; the top ten take roughly 3%. Material for sequencing was PBMCs or a T cell subset sorted from them (not recorded which). The origin of the receptors is a man between 18 and 35 years old who had mild COVID-19 (a few samples of this study predate the infection). Cell type and time point are not known.

In this sample, this clonotype turned up a few times. CDR3 DNA: TGCGCCAGCAGAATTGGGCTAGCGGGGGGGCCTTCCGGCACAGATACGCAGTATTTT. Translated, it gives CASRIGLAGGPSGTDTQYF. The V gene is TRBV10-2, the J gene TRBJ2-3, with 12 nucleotides matching TRBD2. J was trimmed by 1 base and V by 6 bases; bases with no gene match: 14. The CDR3 is 19 amino acids. Germline CDR1 is WSHSY and CDR2 is SAAADI.

The sample holds a few counts of this clonotype. The chain is built from TRBV18 and TRBJ2-7; TRBD1 matches 11 bases. This CDR3 has 14 amino acids. Germline-derived CDR1 and CDR2 are KGHSH and LQKENI. Trimming cost V 2 bases and J 3 bases; bases outside gene matches: 0. The CDR3 coding sequence is TGTGCCAGCTCACCAGGGACAGGGGGCTACGAGCAGTACTTC. It translates to CASSPGTGGYEQYF.

The chain joins TRBV27 to TRBJ2-5; TRBD2 agrees at 8 bases. Trimming cost V 1 base and J 0 bases; bases outside gene matches: 4. This CDR3 is 16 amino acids long. Per germline, CDR1 MNHEY and CDR2 SMNVEV (reference sequence). The DNA for the CDR3 is TGTGCCAGCAGTTTATGGGCGGGGGGTAACCAAGAGACCCAGTACTTC. This translates into CASSLWAGGNQETQYF.

The chain carries TRBV7-2 and TRBJ2-3, with 12 bases identical to TRBD2. Germline V CDR1 and CDR2: SGHTA, FQGNSA. Losses at the gene ends were 5 bases for V and 5 bases for J; bases not matched to a gene: 2. CDR3 length: 14 residues. The CDR3 loop is CASSPTSGRDTQYF. The CDR3, as DNA: TGTGCCAGCAGCCCGACTAGCGGGAGAGATACGCAGTATTTT. Drawing the rest from reference TRBV7-2 and TRBJ2-3, the complete variable domain is GAGVSQSPSNKVTEKGKDVELRCDPISGHTALYWYRQSLGQGLEFLIYFQGNSAPDKSGLPSDRFSAERTGGSVSTLTIQRTQQEDSAVYLCASSPTSGRDTQYFGPGTRLTVL.

The rearrangement joins TRBV7-2 to TRBJ2-2; D is undetermined. The germline CDR1 and CDR2 sequences are SGHTA and FQGNSA. The CDR3 consists of 13 residues. V lost 3 bases and J lost 9, with 11 bases in between. The CDR3 loop is CASSFPSSWELFF. CDR3 in DNA: TGTGCCAGCAGCTTTCCGTCCAGTTGGGAGCTGTTTTTT.

The chain carries TRBV12-3 or TRBV12-4 and TRBJ1-1; the match to TRBD1 covers 8 bases. The V segment lost 1 base and the J segment 4 bases; nucleotides outside the gene matches: 5. The CDR3 sequence is 15 residues long. The CDR3 DNA sequence: TGTGCCAGCAGTTTAGACAACCAGGGGGCCACTGAAGCTTTCTTT. It is translated as CASSLDNQGATEAFF.

This clonotype was counted only a few times. The chain links TRBV10-3 to TRBJ2-2; D might be TRBD1 (5 bases). The ends were cut back, 6 bases at V and 2 bases at J, with 10 bases in the middle. This CDR3 has 14 residues. From germline, CDR1 is ENHRY and CDR2 SYGVKD. The CDR3 sequence: CAISRTGNTGELFF. For the CDR3, the DNA is TGTGCCATCAGCAGAACAGGAAACACCGGGGAGCTGTTTTTT.

This clonotype turned up a few times. The chain couples TRBV4-2 to TRBJ2-5; weak D call: TRBD1 (6 bases). This CDR3 has 16 amino acids. From germline, CDR1 is LGHNA and CDR2 YNFKEQ. V was trimmed by 4 bases and J by 1 base, leaving 16 bases between them. The CDR3 region is CASSPRPGHLQETQYF. CDR3 nucleotides: TGTGCCAGCAGCCCCCGACCGGGACACCTCCAAGAGACCCAGTACTTC.

J is TRBJ2-3 and V is TRBV3-1; 7 positions agree with TRBD2. V lost 0 bases, J lost 2 bases, and 2 bases stayed unmatched. The CDR3 extends over 15 amino acids. Germline V gives CDR1 LGHDT, CDR2 YNNKEL (reference sequence). The CDR3 region has the DNA TGTGCCAGCAGCCAAGATGCGGGAGCCACAGATACGCAGTATTTT. This sequence encodes CASSQDAGATDTQYF.

This clonotype was seen a handful of times. The chain recombines TRBV12-3 or TRBV12-4 with TRBJ1-1, with D hard to call. The CDR3 contains 11 residues. V gave up 6 bases and J gave up 5 bases, with 7 bases separating them. The CDR3 nucleotides read TGTGCCAGCAGACTCGGGACTGAAGCTTTCTTT. Translation gives CASRLGTEAFF.

This clonotype was recorded a few times. The chain joins TRBV24-1 to TRBJ2-1, with D uncertain. CDR3 size: 16 residues. V lost 3 bases and J lost 0, with 11 bases in between. Germline CDR1 and CDR2: KGHDR and SFDVKD. The CDR3 reads CATSDGLKRSYNEQFF. CDR3 nucleotides: TGTGCCACCAGTGATGGCTTGAAACGCTCCTACAATGAGCAGTTCTTC.

The V call is TRBV5-6, the J call TRBJ2-1, with 13 positions matching TRBD2. The ends lost 4 bases at V and 7 bases at J; junction bases unmatched: 8. This CDR3 spans 16 amino acids. From germline, CDR1 is SGHDT and CDR2 YYEEEE. CDR3 coding DNA: TGTGCCAGCAGCCGCGGACTAGCGGGAGTATCTAATGAGCAGTTCTTC. Amino acids: CASSRGLAGVSNEQFF.

The rearrangement uses TRBV7-2 and TRBJ1-2, with unresolved D. The V and J ends lost 3 bases and 8 bases respectively, with 16 bases between them. The germline V gene encodes CDR1 SGHTA and CDR2 FQGNSA. This CDR3 has 14 amino acids. CDR3 sequence (DNA): TGTGCCAGCAGCTTTACAGATCGTCCGTCGGGCTACACCTTC. Its protein product is CASSFTDRPSGYTF.

This clonotype has more than one count but fewer than ten. The gene calls are TRBV7-9 and TRBJ2-7; possible D gene TRBD2, 5 bases. V lost 2 bases and J 6 bases, leaving 11 bases between the germline ends. Germline V gives CDR1 SEHNR, CDR2 FQNEAQ (reference sequence). This CDR3 is built from 13 residues. The CDR3 DNA reads as TGTGCCAGCAGCTTAATGGAGGATTCCGAGCAGTACTTC. Translation gives CASSLMEDSEQYF.

This rearrangement joins TRBV4-2 to TRBJ2-2; D gene uncertain. V was pared by 4 bases and J by 3 bases, with 9 bases between. Germline CDR1 reads LGHNA; CDR2 reads YNFKEQ. The CDR3 length is 14 residues. CDR3 coding DNA: TGTGCCAGCAGCCGAGGACCCGACACCGGGGAGCTGTTTTTT. It encodes CASSRGPDTGELFF.

This clonotype was seen more than once but under ten times. The genes are TRBV20-1 and TRBJ2-3; D may correspond to TRBD1 or TRBD2 (5 bases each). CDR3 length equals 18 residues. CDR1 DFQATT and CDR2 SNEGSKA come from the germline V gene (reference sequence). The V and J ends lost 4 bases and 0 bases respectively, with 23 bases between them. CDR3 sequence: CSANGDRLGSPSTDTQYF. The CDR3 nucleotides are TGCAGTGCTAATGGGGACCGCCTGGGGTCGCCAAGCACAGATACGCAGTATTTT.

V gene TRBV12-3 or TRBV12-4 combines with J gene TRBJ2-1, with 8 nucleotides matching TRBD1. CDR3 length: 13 amino acids. Germline trimming cut 2 bases from V and 8 bases from J; bases unmatched to any gene: 2. The DNA of the CDR3 is TGTGCCAGCAGTTTACTGACAGGGGATGAGCAGTTCTTC. Translation: CASSLLTGDEQFF.